Each of the 10 T cell receptor beta chains below was sequenced from the same sample in a study of OX40 agonist ivuxolimab in advanced cancers. Sequencing was performed with immunoSEQ multiplex PCR; in TCRdb, only in-frame clones are kept and a portion is missing. This sample yields 60,000 to 75,000 clones, of which approximately 89% are seen a single time; about 5% belongs to the top ten. Sequencing was performed on CD4+ or CD8+ T cells sorted from blood, taken in a trial of the OX40 agonist ivuxolimab. These receptors all stem from an adult with an advanced solid tumor such as melanoma, head and neck, liver or kidney cancer.

The V call is TRBV4-1, the J call TRBJ2-6, with 8 bases matching TRBD1. Germline V gives CDR1 MGHRA, CDR2 YSYEKL. Trimming at V came to 4 bases and at J to 0 bases, leaving 2 bases not matched to a gene. There are 16 residues in the CDR3. Here the CDR3 DNA reads TGCGCCAGCAGCCGGGACAGGAACTCTGGGGCCAACGTCCTGACTTTC. It yields the protein CASSRDRNSGANVLTF.

V is TRBV5-1 and J is TRBJ2-4; D is perhaps TRBD1 or TRBD2 (6 bases each). V lost 5 bases and J lost 0, with 18 bases in between. The CDR3 has 17 amino acids. From germline, CDR1 is SGHRS and CDR2 YFSETQ. This CDR3 reads CASSWGDTLIAKNIQYF. The CDR3 coding sequence is TGCGCCAGCAGTTGGGGGGACACACTCATAGCCAAAAACATTCAGTACTTC.

The DNA for the CDR3 is TGTGCCAGCAGAATCGGACTAGCGGAACTACGGGAGCAGTACTTC. Translation: CASRIGLAELREQYF. This chain connects TRBV6-5 to TRBJ2-7; 10 bases agree with TRBD2. V dropped 6 bases and J dropped 7; count of bases not matched to a gene: 12. This CDR3 is built from 15 residues. Germline V gene lookup returns CDR1 MNHEY and CDR2 SVGAGI.

This chain joins TRBV7-9 and TRBJ2-2; 7 bases map to TRBD2. J lost 0 bases, V lost 8 bases, and 3 bases had no gene match. The CDR3 extends over 14 amino acids. Germline CDR1 and CDR2: SEHNR and FQNEAQ (reference sequence). CDR3 nucleotide sequence: TGTGCCAGCTCAGGGACTACGAACACCGGGGAGCTGTTTTTT. Its protein product is CASSGTTNTGELFF.

The V and J genes are TRBV5-4 and TRBJ2-1, with a weak D call TRBD2 (5 bases). Trimming left V 3 bases short and J 7 bases short, with 17 bases between. Germline CDR1 SGHNT, CDR2 YYREEE (reference sequence). The CDR3 extends over 15 amino acids. CDR3 bases: TGTGCCAGCAGCTCGCCCTCCCCCGGGGTGAATGAGCAGTTCTTC. Residues: CASSSPSPGVNEQFF.

This clone was picked up one time. V gene TRBV19 combines with J gene TRBJ1-3, with D possibly being TRBD1 (6 bases). The CDR3 is made up of 17 amino acids. V lost 3 bases to trimming and J lost 4 bases, with 19 bases between them. Germline assignment: CDR1 LNHDA and CDR2 SQIVND (reference sequence). As DNA, the CDR3 is TGTGCCAGTAGTATGTTTCCTCCAGGGGAAAAGGGAAACACCATATATTTT. Protein: CASSMFPPGEKGNTIYF.

The gene calls are TRBV7-8 and TRBJ1-1; unclear D gene. Germline V gives CDR1 SGHVS, CDR2 FQNEAQ. Trimming shortened V by 0 bases and J by 0 bases, and 11 bases separated the two germline ends. The length of the CDR3 is 16 residues. The CDR3 nucleotides are TGTGCCAGCAGCTTAGCGGGCTGGCTCCTGAACACTGAAGCTTTCTTT. Its translation: CASSLAGWLLNTEAFF.

The chain combines TRBV19 with TRBJ1-5, with D maybe TRBD1 (5 bases). There are 14 residues in the CDR3. Germline lookup yields CDR1 LNHDA and CDR2 SQIVND (reference sequence). With 2 bases removed from V and 1 base from J, the gap between germline ends came to 6 bases. CDR3 amino acids: CASSIWDSNQPQHF. CDR3 sequence (DNA): TGTGCCAGTAGTATATGGGACAGCAATCAGCCCCAGCATTTT. Complete variable domain (other parts from reference TRBV19 and TRBJ1-5): DGGITQSPKYLFRKEGQNVTLSCEQNLNHDAMYWYRQDPGQGLRLIYYSQIVNDFQKGDIAEGYSVSREKKESFPLTVTSAQKNPTAFYLCASSIWDSNQPQHFGDGTRLSIL.

The chain has TRBV11-1 and TRBJ2-2; D could derive from TRBD1 or TRBD2 (5 bases each). The CDR3 spans 16 residues. Germline V lookup: CDR1 SGHAT, CDR2 FQDESV (reference sequence). The ends were cut back, 1 base at V and 7 bases at J, with 16 bases in the middle. The CDR3 region is CASSLERSGRSGELFF. The DNA for the CDR3 is TGTGCCAGCAGCTTAGAGCGGTCGGGGCGAAGCGGGGAGCTGTTTTTT.

The gene calls are TRBV11-3 and TRBJ2-3, with 8 positions matching TRBD1. This CDR3 contains 15 residues. After removal of 3 bases from V and 0 bases from J, the junction contained 2 bases not matched to a gene. In germline, CDR1 is SGHNT, CDR2 YENEEA. CDR3 nucleotide sequence: TGTGCCAGCAGCTTCAGGGGGCTAAGCACAGATACGCAGTATTTT. Translated: CASSFRGLSTDTQYF.